This T cell receptor (beta chain) appears in the sequencing data of a study of blood T cell repertoires in COVID-19. V was clipped by 2 bases and J by 5 bases, with 16 bases between them. This CDR3 is built from 15 residues. Germline-derived CDR1 and CDR2 are SGHRS and YFSETQ. This clone was counted a single time. Sequencing used immunoSEQ multiplex PCR; TCRdb keeps in-frame clones, though not all of them. The sample consists of about 270,000 clones, 85% of them appearing once. The chain recombines TRBV5-1 with TRBJ2-5; a weak D match, TRBD2 (6 bases). The sequence was obtained from a woman aged 50 to 60 with active or convalescent COVID-19. Material for sequencing was peripheral blood. This chain's CDR3 is CASSFDPGRGETQYF. The CDR3 bases are TGCGCCAGCAGCTTTGATCCCGGGAGAGGGGAGACCCAGTACTTC.